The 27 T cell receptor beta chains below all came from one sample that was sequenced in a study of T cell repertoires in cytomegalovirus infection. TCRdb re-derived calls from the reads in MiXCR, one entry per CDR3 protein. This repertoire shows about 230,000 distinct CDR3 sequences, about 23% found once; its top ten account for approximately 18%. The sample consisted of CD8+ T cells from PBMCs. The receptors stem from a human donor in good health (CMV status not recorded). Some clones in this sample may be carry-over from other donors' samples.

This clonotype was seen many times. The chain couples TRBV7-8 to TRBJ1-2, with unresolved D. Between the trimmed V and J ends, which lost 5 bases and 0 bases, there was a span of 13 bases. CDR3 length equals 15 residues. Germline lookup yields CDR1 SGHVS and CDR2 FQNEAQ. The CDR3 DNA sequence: TGTGCCAGCAGCGCAAGCAGGTCGGCTAACTATGGCTACACCTTC. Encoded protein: CASSASRSANYGYTF.

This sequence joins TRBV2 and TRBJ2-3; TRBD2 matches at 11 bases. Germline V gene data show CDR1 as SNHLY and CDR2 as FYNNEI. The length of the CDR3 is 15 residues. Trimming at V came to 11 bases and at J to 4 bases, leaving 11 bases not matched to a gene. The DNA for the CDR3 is TGTGCCCACAGCCCGACTAGCGGGACCTCAGATACGCAGTATTTT. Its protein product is CAHSPTSGTSDTQYF. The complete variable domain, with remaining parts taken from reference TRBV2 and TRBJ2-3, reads EPEVTQTPSHQVTQMGQEVILRCVPISNHLYFYWYRQILGQKVEFLVSFYNNEISEKSEIFDDQFSVERPDGSNFTLKIRSTKLEDSAMYFCAHSPTSGTSDTQYFGPGTRLTVL.

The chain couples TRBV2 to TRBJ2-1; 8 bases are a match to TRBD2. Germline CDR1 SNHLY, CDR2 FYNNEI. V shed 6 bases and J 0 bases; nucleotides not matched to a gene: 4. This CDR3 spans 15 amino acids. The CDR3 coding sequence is TGTGCCAGCAGGATTAGCGGGGCCTCCTACAATGAGCAGTTCTTC. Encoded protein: CASRISGASYNEQFF. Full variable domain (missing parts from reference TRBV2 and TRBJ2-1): EPEVTQTPSHQVTQMGQEVILRCVPISNHLYFYWYRQILGQKVEFLVSFYNNEISEKSEIFDDQFSVERPDGSNFTLKIRSTKLEDSAMYFCASRISGASYNEQFFGPGTRLTVL.

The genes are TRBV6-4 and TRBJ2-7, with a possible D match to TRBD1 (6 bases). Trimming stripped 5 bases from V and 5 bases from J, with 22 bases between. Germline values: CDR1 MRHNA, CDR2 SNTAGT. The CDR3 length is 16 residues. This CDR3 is CASSLYPGRGPHEQYF. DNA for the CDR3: TGTGCCAGCAGTTTATATCCGGGCAGGGGTCCTCACGAGCAGTACTTC.

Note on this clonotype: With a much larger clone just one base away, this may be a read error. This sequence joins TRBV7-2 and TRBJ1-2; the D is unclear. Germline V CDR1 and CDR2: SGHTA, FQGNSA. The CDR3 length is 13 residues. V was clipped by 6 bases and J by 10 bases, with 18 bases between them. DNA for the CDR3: TGTGCCAGCAGTGAGTTATGGGAGTCTGTCTACACCTTC. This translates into CASSELWESVYTF.

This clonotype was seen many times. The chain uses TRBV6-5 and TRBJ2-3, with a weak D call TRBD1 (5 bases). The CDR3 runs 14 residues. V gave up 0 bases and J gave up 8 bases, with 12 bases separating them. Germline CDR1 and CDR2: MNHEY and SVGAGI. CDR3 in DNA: TGTGCCAGCAGTTACTCTGGCGGCCAGGGTACGCAGTATTTT. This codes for CASSYSGGQGTQYF.

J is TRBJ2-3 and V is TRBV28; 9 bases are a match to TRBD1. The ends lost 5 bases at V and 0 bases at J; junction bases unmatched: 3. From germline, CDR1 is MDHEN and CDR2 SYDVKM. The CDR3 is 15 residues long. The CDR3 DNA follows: TGTGCCAGCAGTGAACAGGGGGCTAGCACAGATACGCAGTATTTT. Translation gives CASSEQGASTDTQYF. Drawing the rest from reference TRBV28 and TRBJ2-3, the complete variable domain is DVKVTQSSRYLVKRTGEKVFLECVQDMDHENMFWYRQDPGLGLRLIYFSYDVKMKEKGDIPEGYSVSREKKERFSLILESASTNQTSMYLCASSEQGASTDTQYFGPGTRLTVL.

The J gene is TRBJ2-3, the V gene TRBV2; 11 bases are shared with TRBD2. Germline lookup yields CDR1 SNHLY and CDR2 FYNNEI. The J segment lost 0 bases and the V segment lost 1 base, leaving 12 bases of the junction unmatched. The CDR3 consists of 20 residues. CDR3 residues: CASSEGDSGGALESTDTQYF. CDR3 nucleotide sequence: TGTGCCAGCAGTGAAGGGGATAGCGGGGGGGCCCTTGAAAGCACAGATACGCAGTATTTT.

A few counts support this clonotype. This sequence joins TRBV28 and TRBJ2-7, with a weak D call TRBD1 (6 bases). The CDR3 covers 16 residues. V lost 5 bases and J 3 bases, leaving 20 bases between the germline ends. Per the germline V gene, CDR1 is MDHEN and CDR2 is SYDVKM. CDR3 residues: CASSLPHDRSDYEQYF. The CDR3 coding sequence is TGTGCCAGCAGTCTCCCACACGACAGGTCGGACTACGAGCAGTACTTC.

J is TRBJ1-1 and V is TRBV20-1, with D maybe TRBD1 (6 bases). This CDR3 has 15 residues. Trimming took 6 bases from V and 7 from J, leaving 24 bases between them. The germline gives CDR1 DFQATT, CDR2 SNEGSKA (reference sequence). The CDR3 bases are TGCAGTGCCCCCCGGGACACCCTTACTAAGGGTGAAGCTTTCTTT. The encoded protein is CSAPRDTLTKGEAFF.

The CDR3 DNA follows: TGTGCCAGCAGCTGGCAGGGGGCGTTACTCGAGCAGTACTTC. As protein: CASSWQGALLEQYF. This chain connects TRBV11-2 to TRBJ2-7; 8 nucleotides match TRBD1. Germline CDR1 SGHAT, CDR2 FQNNGV. J was trimmed by 6 bases and V by 4 bases; bases with no gene match: 8. The CDR3 sequence is 14 residues long.

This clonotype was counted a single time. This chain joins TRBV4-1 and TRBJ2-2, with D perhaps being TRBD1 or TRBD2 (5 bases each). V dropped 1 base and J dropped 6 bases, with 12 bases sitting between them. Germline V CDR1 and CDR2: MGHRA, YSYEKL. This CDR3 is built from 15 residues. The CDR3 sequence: CASSQGILGPGELFF. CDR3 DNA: TGCGCCAGCAGCCAAGGCATTTTGGGACCCGGGGAGCTGTTTTTT.

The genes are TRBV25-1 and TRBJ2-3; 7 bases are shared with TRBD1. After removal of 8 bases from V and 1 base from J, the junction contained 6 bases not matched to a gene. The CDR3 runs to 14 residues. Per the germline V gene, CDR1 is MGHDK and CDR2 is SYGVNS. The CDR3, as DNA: TGTGCCAGCGCTCCAGGACAGGGCACAGATACGCAGTATTTT. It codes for CASAPGQGTDTQYF.

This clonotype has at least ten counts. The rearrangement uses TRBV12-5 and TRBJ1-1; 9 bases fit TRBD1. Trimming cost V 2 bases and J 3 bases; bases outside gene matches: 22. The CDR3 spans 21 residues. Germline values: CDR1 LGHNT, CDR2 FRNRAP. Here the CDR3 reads CASGLTRQDRGRDLRDTEAFF. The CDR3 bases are TGTGCTAGTGGTTTGACTCGCCAGGACAGGGGCCGCGATTTGAGGGACACTGAAGCTTTCTTT.

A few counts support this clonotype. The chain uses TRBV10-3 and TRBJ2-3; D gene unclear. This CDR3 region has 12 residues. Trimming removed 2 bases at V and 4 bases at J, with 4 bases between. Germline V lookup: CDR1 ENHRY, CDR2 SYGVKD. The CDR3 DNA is TGTGCCATCAGTGAGACCCCAGATACGCAGTATTTT. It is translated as CAISETPDTQYF.

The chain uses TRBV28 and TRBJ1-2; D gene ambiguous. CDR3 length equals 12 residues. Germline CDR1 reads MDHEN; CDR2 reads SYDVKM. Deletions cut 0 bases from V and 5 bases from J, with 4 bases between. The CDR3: CASSLWEYGYTF. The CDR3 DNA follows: TGTGCCAGCAGTTTATGGGAATATGGCTACACCTTC.

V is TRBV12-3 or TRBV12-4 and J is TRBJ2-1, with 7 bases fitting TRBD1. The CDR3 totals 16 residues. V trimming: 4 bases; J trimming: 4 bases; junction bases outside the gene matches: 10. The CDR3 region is CASSSSRDRLYNEQFF. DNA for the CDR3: TGTGCCAGCAGTTCTTCCCGGGACAGACTTTACAATGAGCAGTTCTTC.

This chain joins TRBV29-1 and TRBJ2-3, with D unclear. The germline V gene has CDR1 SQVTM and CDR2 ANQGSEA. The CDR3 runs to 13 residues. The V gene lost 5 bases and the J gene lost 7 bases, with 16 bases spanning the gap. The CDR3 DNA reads TGCAGCGTTTCCCACATGGGTGTAAATACGCAGTATTTT. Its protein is CSVSHMGVNTQYF.

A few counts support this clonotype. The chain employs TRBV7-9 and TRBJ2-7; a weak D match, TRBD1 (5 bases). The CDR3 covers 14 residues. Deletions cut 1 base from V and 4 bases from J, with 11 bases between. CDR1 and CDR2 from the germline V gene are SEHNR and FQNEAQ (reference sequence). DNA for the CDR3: TGTGCCAGCAGCTTAGTACAGGAACCTTACGAGCAGTACTTC. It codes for CASSLVQEPYEQYF.

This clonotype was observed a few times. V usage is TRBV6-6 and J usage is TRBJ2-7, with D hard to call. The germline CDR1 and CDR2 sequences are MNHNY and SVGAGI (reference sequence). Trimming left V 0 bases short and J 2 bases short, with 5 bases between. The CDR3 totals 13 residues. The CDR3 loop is CASSYSNPYEQYF. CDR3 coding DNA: TGTGCCAGCAGTTACTCGAATCCCTACGAGCAGTACTTC.

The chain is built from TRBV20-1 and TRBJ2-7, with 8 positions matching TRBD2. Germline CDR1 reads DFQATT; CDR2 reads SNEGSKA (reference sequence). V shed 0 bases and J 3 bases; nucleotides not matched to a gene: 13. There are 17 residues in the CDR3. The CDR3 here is CSARDPLGSGDYYEQYF. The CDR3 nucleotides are TGCAGTGCTAGAGATCCCCTAGGTAGCGGGGACTACTACGAGCAGTACTTC.

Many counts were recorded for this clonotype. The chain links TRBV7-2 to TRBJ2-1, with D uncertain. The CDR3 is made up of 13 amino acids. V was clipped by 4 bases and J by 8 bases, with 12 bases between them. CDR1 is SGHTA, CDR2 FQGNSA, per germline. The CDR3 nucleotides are TGTGCCAGCAGCTCCCCCCCTAGAGATGAGCAGTTCTTC. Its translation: CASSSPPRDEQFF.

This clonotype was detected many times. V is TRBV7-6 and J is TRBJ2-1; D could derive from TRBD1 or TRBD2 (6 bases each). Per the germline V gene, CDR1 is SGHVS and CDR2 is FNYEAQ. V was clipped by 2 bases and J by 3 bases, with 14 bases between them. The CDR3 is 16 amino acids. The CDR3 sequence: CASSLRGDTNYNEQFF. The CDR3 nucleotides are TGTGCCAGCAGCTTAAGGGGGGACACCAACTACAATGAGCAGTTCTTC.

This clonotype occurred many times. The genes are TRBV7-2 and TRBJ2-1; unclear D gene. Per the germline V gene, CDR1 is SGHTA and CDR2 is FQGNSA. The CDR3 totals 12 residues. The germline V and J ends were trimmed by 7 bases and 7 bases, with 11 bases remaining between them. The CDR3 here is CASNLGGNEQFF. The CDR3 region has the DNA TGTGCCAGCAACCTGGGTGGGAATGAGCAGTTCTTC.

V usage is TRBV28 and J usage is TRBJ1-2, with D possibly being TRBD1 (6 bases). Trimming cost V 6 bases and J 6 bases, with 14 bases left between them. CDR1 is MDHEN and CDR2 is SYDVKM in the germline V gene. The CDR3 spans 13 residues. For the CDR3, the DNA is TGTGCCAGCAGACGGACGGGGGACAATGGCTACACCTTC. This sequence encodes CASRRTGDNGYTF.

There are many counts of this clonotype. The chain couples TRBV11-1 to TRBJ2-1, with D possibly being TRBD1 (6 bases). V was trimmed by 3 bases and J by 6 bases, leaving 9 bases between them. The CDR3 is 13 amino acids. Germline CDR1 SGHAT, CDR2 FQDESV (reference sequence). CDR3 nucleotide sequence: TGTGCCAGCAGCTTTTCGACAGGCAATGAGCAGTTCTTC. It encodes CASSFSTGNEQFF.

This CDR3 reads CASSLGPAGYEQYF. CDR3 in DNA: TGTGCCAGCAGCTTAGGACCCGCCGGATACGAGCAGTACTTC. This chain uses TRBV13 with TRBJ2-7, with D hard to call. Trimming left V 0 bases short and J 4 bases short, with 10 bases between. Germline CDR1 is PRHDT and CDR2 is FYEKMQ (reference sequence). CDR3 length: 14 residues. Looking up the rest from reference TRBV13 and TRBJ2-7 gives the full variable domain: AAGVIQSPRHLIKEKRETATLKCYPIPRHDTVYWYQQGPGQDPQFLISFYEKMQSDKGSIPDRFSAQQFSDYHSELNMSSLELGDSALYFCASSLGPAGYEQYFGPGTRLTVT.